This record covers a single T cell receptor beta chain. The antigen is undetermined. This entry comes from a study of T-cell reconstitution after alpha-beta-depleted transplantation in children. A library of TCRbeta sequences, prepared with unique molecular identifiers, was generated. Each CDR3 protein gets one entry after TCRdb re-called the PCR reads with MiXCR. The sample gives tens of thousands of distinct CDR3 sequences, 9.2% of which show up once; 25% to 30% is in the top ten. The CDR3 consists of 14 residues. Losses at the gene ends were 4 bases for V and 7 bases for J; bases not matched to a gene: 8. The V gene's germline CDR1 is SGDLS and CDR2 YYNGEE. Study-wide results and caveats: A year had passed since transplant, and T-cell counts and diversity by then came mostly from newly produced T cells. Some patients' high day-60 TCRbeta diversity was traced to surviving recipient T cells and thymic progenitors. Reportedly, roughly two months post-transplant, alpha-beta T cells arose from several hundred expanded graft clones.

The TCR was taken from a male patient between 2 and 15 years old who had a stem cell transplant for chronic granulomatous disease, so the T cells may come from the graft donor. The rearrangement joins TRBV9 to TRBJ2-5; the match to TRBD1 covers 9 bases. Source: PBMCs, mostly from graft donor cells, taken 60 days after TCRalphabeta/CD19-depleted stem cell transplant. The CDR3 sequence: CASSTGTGSPTQYF. CDR3 in DNA: TGTGCCAGCAGCACCGGGACAGGGAGTCCGACCCAGTACTTC. Full variable domain (rest looked up from reference TRBV9 and TRBJ2-5): DSGVTQTPKHLITATGQRVTLRCSPRSGDLSVYWYQQSLDQGLQFLIQYYNGEERAKGNILERFSAQQFPDLHSELNLSSLELGDSALYFCASSTGTGSPTQYFGPGTRLLVL.